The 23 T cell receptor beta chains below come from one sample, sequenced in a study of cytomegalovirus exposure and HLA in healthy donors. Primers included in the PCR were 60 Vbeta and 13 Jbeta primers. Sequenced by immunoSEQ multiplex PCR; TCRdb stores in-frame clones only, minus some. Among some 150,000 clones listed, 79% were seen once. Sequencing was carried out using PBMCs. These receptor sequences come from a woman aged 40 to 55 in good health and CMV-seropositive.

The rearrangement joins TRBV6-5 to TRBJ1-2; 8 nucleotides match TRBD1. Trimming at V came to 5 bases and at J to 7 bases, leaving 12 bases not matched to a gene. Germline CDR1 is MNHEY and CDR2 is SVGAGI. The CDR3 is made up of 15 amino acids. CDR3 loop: CASSRNVQGEGGYTF. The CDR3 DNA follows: TGTGCCAGCAGTCGAAACGTACAGGGGGAGGGTGGCTACACCTTC.

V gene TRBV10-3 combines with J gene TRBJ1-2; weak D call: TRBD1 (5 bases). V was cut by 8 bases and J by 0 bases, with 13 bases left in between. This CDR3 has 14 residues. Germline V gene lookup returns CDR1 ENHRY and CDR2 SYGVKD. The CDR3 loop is CAIGPGGANYGYTF. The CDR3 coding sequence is TGTGCCATCGGTCCCGGGGGAGCTAACTATGGCTACACCTTC.

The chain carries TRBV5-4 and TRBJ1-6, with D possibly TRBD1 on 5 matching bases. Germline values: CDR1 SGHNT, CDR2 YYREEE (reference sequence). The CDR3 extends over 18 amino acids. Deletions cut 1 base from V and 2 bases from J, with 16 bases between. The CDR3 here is CASSLKVGGGAYNSPLHF. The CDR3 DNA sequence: TGTGCCAGCAGCTTGAAGGTTGGAGGAGGGGCCTATAATTCACCCCTCCACTTT.

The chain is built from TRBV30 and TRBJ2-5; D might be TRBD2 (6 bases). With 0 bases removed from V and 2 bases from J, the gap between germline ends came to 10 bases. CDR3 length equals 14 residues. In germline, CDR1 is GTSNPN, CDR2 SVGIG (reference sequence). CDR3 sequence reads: CAWSVGSGQETQYF. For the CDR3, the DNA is TGTGCCTGGAGTGTGGGTAGCGGACAAGAGACCCAGTACTTC.

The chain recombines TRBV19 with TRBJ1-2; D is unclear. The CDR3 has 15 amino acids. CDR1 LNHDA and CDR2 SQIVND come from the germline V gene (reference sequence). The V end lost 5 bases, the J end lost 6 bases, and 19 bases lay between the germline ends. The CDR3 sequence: CASSAGGSSPDGYTF. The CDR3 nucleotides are TGTGCCAGTAGTGCCGGAGGCTCCAGTCCTGATGGCTACACCTTC.

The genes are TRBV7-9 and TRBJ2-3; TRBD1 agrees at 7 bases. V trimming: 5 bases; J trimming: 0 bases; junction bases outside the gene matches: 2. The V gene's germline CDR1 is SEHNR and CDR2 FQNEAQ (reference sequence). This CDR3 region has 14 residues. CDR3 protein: CASSPGQSTDTQYF. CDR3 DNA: TGTGCCAGCAGCCCGGGACAGAGCACAGATACGCAGTATTTT.

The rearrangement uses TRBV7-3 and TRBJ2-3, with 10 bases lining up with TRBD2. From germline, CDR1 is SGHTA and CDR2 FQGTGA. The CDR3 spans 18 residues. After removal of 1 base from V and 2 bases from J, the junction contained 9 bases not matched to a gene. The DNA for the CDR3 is TGTGCCAGCAGCTTAAAGGTGTCTAGCGGGGGCCCCACAGATACGCAGTATTTT. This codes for CASSLKVSSGGPTDTQYF. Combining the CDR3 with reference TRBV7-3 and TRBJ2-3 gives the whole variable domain GAGVSQTPSNKVTEKGKYVELRCDPISGHTALYWYRQSLGQGPEFLIYFQGTGAADDSGLPNDRFFAVRPEGSVSTLKIQRTERGDSAVYLCASSLKVSSGGPTDTQYFGPGTRLTVL.

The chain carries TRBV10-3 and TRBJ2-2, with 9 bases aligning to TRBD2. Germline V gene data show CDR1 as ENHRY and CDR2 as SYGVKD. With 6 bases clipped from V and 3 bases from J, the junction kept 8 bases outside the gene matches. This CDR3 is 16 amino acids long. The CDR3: CAISVGGGAYTGELFF. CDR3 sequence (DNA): TGTGCCATCAGCGTAGGCGGGGGGGCCTACACCGGGGAGCTGTTTTTT.

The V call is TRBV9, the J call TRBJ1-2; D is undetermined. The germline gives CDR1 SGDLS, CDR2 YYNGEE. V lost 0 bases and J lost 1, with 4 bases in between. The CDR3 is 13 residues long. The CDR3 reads CASSVAINYGYTF. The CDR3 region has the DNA TGTGCCAGCAGCGTAGCCATTAACTATGGCTACACCTTC. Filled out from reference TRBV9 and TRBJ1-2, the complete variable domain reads DSGVTQTPKHLITATGQRVTLRCSPRSGDLSVYWYQQSLDQGLQFLIQYYNGEERAKGNILERFSAQQFPDLHSELNLSSLELGDSALYFCASSVAINYGYTFGSGTRLTVV.

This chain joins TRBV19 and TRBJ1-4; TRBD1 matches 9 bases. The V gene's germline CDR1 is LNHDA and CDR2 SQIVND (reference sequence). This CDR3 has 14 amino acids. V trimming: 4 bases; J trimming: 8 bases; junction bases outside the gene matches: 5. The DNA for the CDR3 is TGTGCCAGTAGTACCGGGACAGGGAAAGAAAAACTGTTTTTT. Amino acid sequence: CASSTGTGKEKLFF.

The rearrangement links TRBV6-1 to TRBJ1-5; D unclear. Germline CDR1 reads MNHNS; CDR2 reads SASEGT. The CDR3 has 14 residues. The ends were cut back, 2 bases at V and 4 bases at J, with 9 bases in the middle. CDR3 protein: CASSELRWNQPQHF. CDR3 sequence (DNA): TGTGCCAGCAGTGAACTTCGGTGGAATCAGCCCCAGCATTTT.

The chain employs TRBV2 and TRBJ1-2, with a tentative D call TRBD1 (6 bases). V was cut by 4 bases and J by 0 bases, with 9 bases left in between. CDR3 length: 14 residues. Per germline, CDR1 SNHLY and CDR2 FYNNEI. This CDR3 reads CASSVGTPNYGYTF. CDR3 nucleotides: TGTGCCAGCAGTGTAGGGACACCTAACTATGGCTACACCTTC.

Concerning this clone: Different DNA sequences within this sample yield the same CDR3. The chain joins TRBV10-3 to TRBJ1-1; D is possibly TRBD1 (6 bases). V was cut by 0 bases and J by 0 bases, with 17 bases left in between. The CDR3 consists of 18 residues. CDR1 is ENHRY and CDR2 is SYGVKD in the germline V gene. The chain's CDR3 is CAISESPGQGVMNTEAFF. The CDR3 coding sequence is TGTGCCATCAGTGAGTCCCCGGGACAAGGAGTCATGAACACTGAAGCTTTCTTT.

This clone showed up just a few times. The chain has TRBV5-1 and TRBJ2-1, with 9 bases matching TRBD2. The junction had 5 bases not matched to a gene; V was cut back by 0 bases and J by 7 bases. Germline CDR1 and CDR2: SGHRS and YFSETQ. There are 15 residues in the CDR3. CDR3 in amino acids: CASSLEGTSTNEQFF. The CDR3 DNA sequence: TGCGCCAGCAGCTTGGAGGGGACTAGCACAAATGAGCAGTTCTTC.

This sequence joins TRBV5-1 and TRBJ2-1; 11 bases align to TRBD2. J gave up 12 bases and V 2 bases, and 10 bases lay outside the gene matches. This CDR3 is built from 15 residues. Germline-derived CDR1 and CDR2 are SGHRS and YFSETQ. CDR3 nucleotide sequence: TGCGCCAGCAGCTTTAGCGGGGGGGCCGAACGGTGGCAGTTCTTC. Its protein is CASSFSGGAERWQFF.

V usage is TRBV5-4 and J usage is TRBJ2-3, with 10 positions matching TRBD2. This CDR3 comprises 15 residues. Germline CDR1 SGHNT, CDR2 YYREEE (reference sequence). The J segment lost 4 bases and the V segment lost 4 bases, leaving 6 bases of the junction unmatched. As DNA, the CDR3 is TGTGCCAGCAGCCTTAGCGGGGGGAGGGCAGATACGCAGTATTTT. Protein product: CASSLSGGRADTQYF.

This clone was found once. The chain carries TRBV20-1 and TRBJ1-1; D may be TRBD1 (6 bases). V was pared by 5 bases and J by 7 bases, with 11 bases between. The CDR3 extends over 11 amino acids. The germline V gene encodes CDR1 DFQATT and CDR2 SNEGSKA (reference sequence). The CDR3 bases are TGCAGTGCTCCCGGACAGAATGAAGCTTTCTTT. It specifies CSAPGQNEAFF.

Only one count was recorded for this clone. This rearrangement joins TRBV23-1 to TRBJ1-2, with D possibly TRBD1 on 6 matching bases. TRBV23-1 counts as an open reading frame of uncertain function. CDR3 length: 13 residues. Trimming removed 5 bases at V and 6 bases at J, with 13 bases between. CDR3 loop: CASSDRSSDGYTF. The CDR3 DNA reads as TGCGCCAGCAGTGACAGGAGTTCGGATGGCTACACCTTC.

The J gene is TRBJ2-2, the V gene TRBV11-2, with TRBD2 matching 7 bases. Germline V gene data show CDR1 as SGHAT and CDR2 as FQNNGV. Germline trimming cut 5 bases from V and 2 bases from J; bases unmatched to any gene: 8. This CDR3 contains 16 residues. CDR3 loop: CASSQGLTINTGELFF. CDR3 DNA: TGTGCCAGCAGCCAGGGACTAACAATAAACACCGGGGAGCTGTTTTTT.

The CDR3 sequence is CASTGRGSGNYGYTF. The CDR3 DNA follows: TGTGCCAGCACTGGGAGGGGCTCGGGTAACTATGGCTACACCTTC. The rearrangement links TRBV28 to TRBJ1-2, with D perhaps matching TRBD1 (5 bases). Trimming stripped 7 bases from V and 1 base from J, with 16 bases between. CDR3 size: 15 residues. The V gene's germline CDR1 is MDHEN and CDR2 SYDVKM.

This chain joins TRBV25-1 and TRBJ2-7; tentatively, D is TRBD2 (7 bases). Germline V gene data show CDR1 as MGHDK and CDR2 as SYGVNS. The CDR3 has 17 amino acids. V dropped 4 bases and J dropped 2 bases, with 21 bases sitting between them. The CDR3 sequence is CASSGSGPRGPTYEQYF. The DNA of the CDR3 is TGTGCCAGCAGTGGATCTGGGCCGCGGGGGCCAACCTACGAGCAGTACTTC.

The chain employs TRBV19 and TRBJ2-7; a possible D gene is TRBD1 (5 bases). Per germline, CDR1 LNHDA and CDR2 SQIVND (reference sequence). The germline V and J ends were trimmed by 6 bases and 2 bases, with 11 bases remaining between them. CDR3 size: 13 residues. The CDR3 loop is CASRRTPTYEQYF. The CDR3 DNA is TGTGCCAGTAGAAGGACACCAACCTACGAGCAGTACTTC. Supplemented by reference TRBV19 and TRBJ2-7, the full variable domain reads DGGITQSPKYLFRKEGQNVTLSCEQNLNHDAMYWYRQDPGQGLRLIYYSQIVNDFQKGDIAEGYSVSREKKESFPLTVTSAQKNPTAFYLCASRRTPTYEQYFGPGTRLTVT.

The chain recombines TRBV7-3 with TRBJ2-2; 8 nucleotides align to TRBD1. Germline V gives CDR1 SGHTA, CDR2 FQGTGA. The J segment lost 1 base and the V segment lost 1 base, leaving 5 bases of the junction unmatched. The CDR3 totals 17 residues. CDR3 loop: CASSLIVGTGNTGELFF. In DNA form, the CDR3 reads TGTGCCAGCAGCTTAATAGTCGGGACAGGGAACACCGGGGAGCTGTTTTTT.